These 6 T cell receptor beta chains originate from one sample sequenced in a study of blood T cell repertoires in COVID-19. Sequencing was performed with immunoSEQ multiplex PCR; in TCRdb, only in-frame clones are kept and a portion is missing. The top ten hold less than 3.5% of the sample, which has about 100,000 clones, 80% to 90% seen once. Sequences were obtained from PBMCs or T cells enriched from blood (not recorded which). The receptors come from a woman aged 45-60 years who had recovered from COVID-19.

V usage is TRBV5-1 and J usage is TRBJ2-7; D is possibly TRBD1 (6 bases). Germline V gene data show CDR1 as SGHRS and CDR2 as YFSETQ. Deletions cut 3 bases from V and 2 bases from J, with 12 bases between. CDR3 length equals 14 residues. CDR3 region: CASSSSTGTYEQYF. The CDR3 coding sequence is TGCGCCAGCAGCTCCTCAACAGGGACCTACGAGCAGTACTTC.

The chain links TRBV12-5 to TRBJ2-2; D not certain. The CDR3 consists of 13 residues. The V end was cut by 4 bases, the J end by 5 bases, with 8 bases between. The germline gives CDR1 LGHNT, CDR2 FRNRAP. The CDR3 protein is CASGSRYTGELFF. The CDR3 region has the DNA TGTGCTAGTGGTTCGCGCTATACCGGGGAGCTGTTTTTT.

The chain recombines TRBV4-1 with TRBJ2-6, with TRBD2 identical over 7 bases. This CDR3 spans 18 amino acids. Germline CDR1 MGHRA, CDR2 YSYEKL. The V gene end was trimmed by 4 bases and the J gene end by 2 bases; junction bases not matched to a gene: 11. The CDR3 DNA is TGCGCCAGCAGCCGGGTCCAAGGGAGCGGGACTGGGGCCAACGTCCTGACTTTC. Protein sequence: CASSRVQGSGTGANVLTF.

The DNA for the CDR3 is TGTGCCAGCAGCTTGGGACTAGCGGGGGGCCTCGGTACGCAGTATTTT. Amino acid sequence: CASSLGLAGGLGTQYF. The gene calls are TRBV5-4 and TRBJ2-3; 13 bases fit TRBD2. The V segment lost 0 bases and the J segment 8 bases; nucleotides outside the gene matches: 6. Germline-derived CDR1 and CDR2 are SGHNT and YYREEE (reference sequence). This CDR3 is 16 amino acids long.

CDR3 protein: CASSLGSGGAQYF. DNA of the CDR3: TGCGCCAGCAGCTTGGGGTCAGGGGGAGCGCAGTATTTT. This chain links TRBV5-1 with TRBJ2-3, with 7 bases identical to TRBD1. The CDR3 is made up of 13 amino acids. The germline V gene encodes CDR1 SGHRS and CDR2 YFSETQ. V gave up 0 bases and J gave up 10 bases; unmatched junction bases: 5.

This chain connects TRBV19 to TRBJ1-5; 8 bases line up with TRBD1. This CDR3 is built from 12 residues. Germline lookup yields CDR1 LNHDA and CDR2 SQIVND (reference sequence). The V segment lost 5 bases and the J segment 11 bases; nucleotides outside the gene matches: 5. CDR3 bases: TGTGCCAGTAGTTTGGACAGGGTCGCCCAGCATTTT. Encoded protein: CASSLDRVAQHF.